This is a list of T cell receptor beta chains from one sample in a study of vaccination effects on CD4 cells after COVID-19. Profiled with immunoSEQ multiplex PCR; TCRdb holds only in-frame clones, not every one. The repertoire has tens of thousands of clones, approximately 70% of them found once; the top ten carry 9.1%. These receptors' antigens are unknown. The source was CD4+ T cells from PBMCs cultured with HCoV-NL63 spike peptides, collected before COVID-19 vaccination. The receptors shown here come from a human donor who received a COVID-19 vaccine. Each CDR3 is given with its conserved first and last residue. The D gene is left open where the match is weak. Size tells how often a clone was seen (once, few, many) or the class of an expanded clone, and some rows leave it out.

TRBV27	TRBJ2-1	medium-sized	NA	TGTGCCAGCGATACCTGCCTCACCTTTTTTCAAGTTTACAATGAGCAGTTCTTC	CASDTCLTFFQVYNEQFF
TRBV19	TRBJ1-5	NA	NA	TGTGCCAGTAGAAGTAGGGGGGGGTGGGACCAGCCCCAGCATTTT	CASRSRGGWDQPQHF
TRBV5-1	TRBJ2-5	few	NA	TGCGCCAGCAGCCTGGGGTCTAGCATGTACCAAGAGACCCAGTACTTC	CASSLGSSMYQETQYF
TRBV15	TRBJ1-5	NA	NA	TGTGCCACCAGCGCGGGGGCTAGGGCGGGGGATCAGCCCCAGCATTTT	CATSAGARAGDQPQHF
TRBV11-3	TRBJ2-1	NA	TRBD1	TGTGCCAGCAGCGACAGGGTAGTAAACAACAATGAGCAGTTCTTC	CASSDRVVNNNEQFF
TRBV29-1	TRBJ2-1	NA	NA	TGCAGCGTTGGTGGATTTTCCTACAATGAGCAGTTCTTC	CSVGGFSYNEQFF
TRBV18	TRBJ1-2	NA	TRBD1	TGTGCCAGCTCACCACAAGGGACAGGGGATTCCTATGGCTACACCTTC	CASSPQGTGDSYGYTF
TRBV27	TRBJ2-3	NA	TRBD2	TGTGCCAGCAGTTTACGCGGGGGGGTACCTAATACGCAGTATTTT	CASSLRGGVPNTQYF
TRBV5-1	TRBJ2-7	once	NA	TGCGCCAGCAGCTTTGCGGGGGCGCGGTACGAGCAGTACTTC	CASSFAGARYEQYF
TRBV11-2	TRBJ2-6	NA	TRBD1	TGTGCCAGCAGCTTCGACAGGGGGTTTTCAGGGGCCAACGTCCTGACTTTC	CASSFDRGFSGANVLTF
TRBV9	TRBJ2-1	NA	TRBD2	TGTGCCAGCAGCGTAGGCGGGGGATCGAACAATGAGCAGTTCTTC	CASSVGGGSNNEQFF
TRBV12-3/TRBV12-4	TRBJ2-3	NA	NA	TGTGCCAGCAGCCCCGCCAGGCTAGATACGCAGTATTTT	CASSPARLDTQYF
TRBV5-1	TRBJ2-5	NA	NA	TGCGCCAGCAGCTTGTACCAAGAGACCCAGTACTTC	CASSLYQETQYF
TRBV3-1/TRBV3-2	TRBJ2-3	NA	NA	TGTGCCAGCAGCCACGGGACGGATCCGGTTCCGCAGTATTTT	CASSHGTDPVPQYF
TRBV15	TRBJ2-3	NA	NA	TGTGCCACCAGCAGAGATGTTATGGATACGCAGTATTTT	CATSRDVMDTQYF
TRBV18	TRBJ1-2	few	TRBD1	TGTGCCAGCTCACCCCCTGCGTTTGTCGGGACAGGGCTTGGCTACACCTTC	CASSPPAFVGTGLGYTF